This TCR beta chain is drawn from a study of shared clonotypes between healthy human individuals. The naive CD8 subset, CD45RO-negative cells positively selected for CCR7, excluded terminally differentiated effector memory CD45RA+ cells. Method: immunoSEQ multiplex PCR; TCRdb's copy keeps in-frame clones and lacks some. This sample has 2 million to 2.5 million clones, with about 92% found just once. The V gene's germline CDR1 is SGHAT and CDR2 FQNNGV. V lost 1 base and J lost 1; bases outside the gene matches: 9. The CDR3 sequence is 17 residues long. J is TRBJ1-2 and V is TRBV11-2, with TRBD1 matching over 7 bases. The receptor was derived from a man between 18 and 29 years old in good health. Some clones in this sample may be carry-over from other donors' samples. Sequencing input: naive CD8+ T cells from PBMCs. The CDR3 bases are TGTGCCAGCAGCTTAGTGGACCGGGACAGACATAACTATGGCTACACCTTC. Its translation: CASSLVDRDRHNYGYTF.